This is a list of T cell receptor beta chains from one sample in a study of molecular identifiers for immune sequencing clone quantification. TCRdb re-called the PCR reads through MiXCR, storing one row per CDR3 protein. The table shows approximately 93,000 distinct CDR3 sequences, with around a quarter occurring only once. The material sequenced was naive CD8+ T cells from blood, with Jurkat cell RNA spiked in. The origin of the receptors is a human donor in good health. Some libraries in this study had Jurkat cell RNA spiked in. CDR3s include the opening cysteine and the closing phenylalanine or tryptophan. A D gene is named only where the DNA matches it firmly. The size entry is marked missing in some rows and otherwise reads once, few, many or a size class.

d_call j_call clone_size v_call cdr3_aa cdr3_nt
- TRBJ1-1 many TRBV7-9 CASSLSQASWTEAFF TGTGCCAGCAGCTTATCACAAGCCTCGTGGACTGAAGCTTTCTTT
TRBD1 TRBJ2-7 - TRBV28 CASSLYPTVGQGTFEQYF TGTGCCAGCAGTTTATACCCCACCGTAGGACAGGGGACCTTCGAGCAGTACTTC
- TRBJ2-7 - TRBV4-2 CASSQAGISYEQYF TGTGCCAGCAGCCAAGCAGGTATAAGCTACGAGCAGTACTTC
TRBD1 TRBJ2-7 few TRBV11-3 CASSQRTGAIYEQYF TGTGCCAGCAGCCAACGGACAGGGGCTATCTACGAGCAGTACTTC
- TRBJ2-4 - TRBV6-5 CASSYSGQGGDIQYF TGTGCCAGCAGTTACTCGGGGCAGGGTGGGGACATTCAGTACTTC
- TRBJ2-2 - TRBV4-1 CASSQVRGNTGELFF TGCGCCAGCAGCCAAGTACGAGGGAACACCGGGGAGCTGTTTTTT
- TRBJ1-2 - TRBV12-3/TRBV12-4 CASSLGPYGYTF TGTGCCAGCAGCCTAGGACCGTATGGCTACACCTTC
TRBD1 TRBJ2-2 - TRBV4-1 CASSHGQGALTGELFF TGCGCCAGCAGCCATGGACAGGGGGCTTTAACCGGGGAGCTGTTTTTT
- TRBJ2-5 many TRBV4-1 CASSQGTAQETQYF TGCGCCAGCAGCCAAGGGACAGCCCAAGAGACCCAGTACTTC
- TRBJ1-4 many TRBV27 CASSLLTDEKLFF TGTGCCAGCAGTTTACTGACGGATGAAAAACTGTTTTTT
TRBD1 TRBJ2-2 many TRBV7-9 CASSLSGQGMPGELFF TGTGCCAGCAGCTTATCAGGACAGGGGATGCCCGGGGAGCTGTTTTTT
- TRBJ2-4 - TRBV7-8 CASTEETGTLKNIQYF TGTGCCAGCACCGAAGAAACCGGGACACTGAAAAACATTCAGTACTTC
TRBD1 TRBJ2-3 many TRBV7-6 CASSLAAGGNTQYF TGTGCCAGCAGCTTAGCGGCAGGGGGCAATACGCAGTATTTT
- TRBJ2-5 - TRBV19 CASSILEGETQYF TGTGCCAGTAGTATATTGGAAGGGGAGACCCAGTACTTC
- TRBJ2-5 many TRBV6-6 CASRTDNYETQYF TGTGCCAGCAGAACCGATAACTACGAGACCCAGTACTTC
- TRBJ2-2 many TRBV6-5 CASSYTINTGELFF TGTGCCAGCAGTTACACTATTAACACCGGGGAGCTGTTTTTT
- TRBJ2-1 - TRBV27 CASSPLNGHEQFF TGTGCCAGCAGTCCCCTCAACGGTCATGAGCAGTTCTTC
TRBD1 TRBJ2-3 many TRBV28 CASSFHRGRPDSQDTQYF TGTGCCAGCAGTTTCCACAGGGGGCGGCCGGACAGCCAAGATACGCAGTATTTT
TRBD1 TRBJ1-1 many TRBV14 CASSLRTGGWGTEAFF TGTGCCAGCAGCCTTAGGACAGGGGGCTGGGGCACTGAAGCTTTCTTT
- TRBJ2-7 many TRBV5-6 CASSLGASTYEQYF TGTGCCAGCAGCTTGGGTGCCAGCACCTACGAGCAGTACTTC
- TRBJ2-7 - TRBV27 CASSIGLGGFYAQYF TGTGCCAGCAGTATCGGACTAGGGGGATTCTACGCGCAGTACTTC
- TRBJ2-3 many TRBV7-9 CASSLPLSRGVTDTQYF TGTGCCAGCAGCTTGCCTCTCTCGCGGGGAGTCACAGATACGCAGTATTTT
- TRBJ2-3 many TRBV12-3/TRBV12-4 CASSRAGDTQYF TGTGCCAGCAGTCGCGCGGGAGATACGCAGTATTTT
TRBD1 TRBJ1-2 few TRBV30 CAWEPNRGDYGYTF TGTGCCTGGGAACCGAACAGGGGAGACTATGGCTACACCTTC
- TRBJ2-5 many TRBV4-1 CASSQVVSGGRETQYF TGCGCCAGCAGCCAAGTGGTGAGTGGCGGGCGAGAGACCCAGTACTTC
TRBD1 TRBJ1-1 many TRBV7-2 CASSLRHGGGQGGTEAFF TGTGCCAGCAGCTTAAGACACGGAGGGGGACAGGGGGGAACTGAAGCTTTCTTT
- TRBJ2-1 few TRBV2 CASSERQGTYNEQFF TGTGCCAGCAGTGAACGGCAGGGGACCTACAATGAGCAGTTCTTC
- TRBJ2-1 - TRBV12-3/TRBV12-4 CASSIVAESNEQFF TGTGCCAGCAGTATAGTGGCAGAAAGCAATGAGCAGTTCTTC
TRBD1 TRBJ2-6 - TRBV7-2 CASSLRQGAAGANALTF TGTGCCAGCAGCTTACGGCAGGGGGCGGCTGGGGCCAACGCCCTGACTTTC
- TRBJ2-2 few TRBV4-2 CASSQDTRGELFF TGTGCCAGCAGCCAAGATACGCGGGGGGAGCTGTTTTTT
- TRBJ2-1 - TRBV11-3 CASSLGLGGLADNEQFF TGTGCCAGCAGCTTAGGGCTAGGGGGGTTAGCCGACAATGAGCAGTTCTTC
- TRBJ2-7 many TRBV5-1 CASSLSDQSTHEQYF TGCGCCAGCAGCTTGAGCGATCAATCCACCCACGAGCAGTACTTC
TRBD1 TRBJ2-2 few TRBV28 CASSSTSGQYMNTGELFF TGTGCCAGCAGTTCCACCTCGGGACAGTACATGAACACCGGGGAGCTGTTTTTT
- TRBJ2-7 many TRBV7-9 CASSRPGTAYEQYF TGTGCCAGCAGCCGCCCAGGAACAGCTTACGAGCAGTACTTC
- TRBJ1-2 - TRBV20-1 CSAREARGNYGYTF TGCAGTGCTAGAGAGGCAAGGGGTAACTATGGCTACACCTTC
- TRBJ1-2 many TRBV4-2 CASSHPTGLYGYTF TGTGCCAGCAGCCACCCCACAGGGCTCTATGGCTACACCTTC
- TRBJ2-7 - TRBV27 CAGSLSAPGGMASGVVSYEQYF TGTGCCGGCAGTTTATCGGCCCCCGGGGGCATGGCGTCAGGGGTCGTCTCCTACGAGCAGTACTTC
- TRBJ1-2 many TRBV9 CASSGQPAGYTF TGTGCCAGCAGCGGACAGCCCGCTGGCTACACCTTC
TRBD2 TRBJ2-7 - TRBV2 CASRAGLVGIHEQYF TGTGCCAGCAGGGCCGGACTAGTGGGAATCCACGAGCAGTACTTC
- TRBJ2-3 many TRBV13 CASSLDSLARTDTQYF TGTGCCAGCAGCTTAGATAGCTTAGCGAGGACAGATACGCAGTATTTT
- TRBJ2-2 few TRBV12-3/TRBV12-4 CASVSSGELFF TGTGCCAGCGTAAGCTCCGGGGAGCTGTTTTTT
- TRBJ1-1 - TRBV10-3 CAISEQGYTEAFF TGTGCCATCAGTGAGCAGGGGTACACTGAAGCTTTCTTT
- TRBJ2-1 - TRBV7-9 CASSLVKGYNEQFF TGTGCCAGCAGCTTAGTAAAGGGATACAATGAGCAGTTCTTC